Sequencing of this T cell receptor beta chain was carried out in a study of T-cell memory formation after mild COVID-19. Study background: Clusters of TCRs were largely donor specific.

General study findings and limits: Some SARS-CoV-2-responding clones were already detected in memory before infection.

The CDR3 is 15 amino acids. The germline CDR1 and CDR2 sequences are DFQATT and SNEGSKA (reference sequence). The ends were cut back, 1 base at V and 0 bases at J, with 12 bases in the middle. For this clonotype: Its antigen is not identified.

MiXCR was run by TCRdb on the 5' RACE reads, yielding one entry per CDR3 protein. The sample comprises 350,000 or so distinct CDR3 sequences, roughly 20% of which are singletons, and around 23% rests with the top ten. The material sequenced was PBMCs or a T cell subset sorted from them (not recorded which). This receptor was taken from a man between 18 and 29 years old who had mild COVID-19 (a few samples of this study predate the infection). Cell type and time point are not known. The chain is built from TRBV20-1 and TRBJ1-1; D unclear. Here the CDR3 reads CSARGGVIMNTEAFF. CDR3 nucleotide sequence: TGCAGTGCTAGAGGGGGAGTAATCATGAACACTGAAGCTTTCTTT.